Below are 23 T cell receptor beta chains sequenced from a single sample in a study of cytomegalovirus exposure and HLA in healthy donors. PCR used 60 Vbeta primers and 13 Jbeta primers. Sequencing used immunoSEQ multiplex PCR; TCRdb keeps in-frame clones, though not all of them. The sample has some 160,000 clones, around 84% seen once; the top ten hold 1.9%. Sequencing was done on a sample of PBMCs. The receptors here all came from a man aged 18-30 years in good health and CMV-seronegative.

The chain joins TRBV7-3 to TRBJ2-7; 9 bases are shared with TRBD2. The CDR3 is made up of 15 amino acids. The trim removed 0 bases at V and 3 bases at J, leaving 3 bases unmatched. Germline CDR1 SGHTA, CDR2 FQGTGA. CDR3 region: CASSLTGGRGYEQYF. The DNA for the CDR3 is TGTGCCAGCAGCTTAACCGGCGGGAGGGGCTACGAGCAGTACTTC.

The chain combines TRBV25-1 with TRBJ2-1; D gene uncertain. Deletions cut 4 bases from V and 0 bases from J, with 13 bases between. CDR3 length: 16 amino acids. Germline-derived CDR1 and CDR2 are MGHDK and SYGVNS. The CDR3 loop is CASSAPDAVSYNEQFF. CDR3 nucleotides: TGTGCCAGCAGTGCGCCGGATGCGGTCTCCTACAATGAGCAGTTCTTC.

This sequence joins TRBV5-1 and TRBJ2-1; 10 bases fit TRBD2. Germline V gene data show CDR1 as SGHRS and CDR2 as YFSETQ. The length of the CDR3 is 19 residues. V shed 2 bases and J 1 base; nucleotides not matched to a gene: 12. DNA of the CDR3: TGCGCCAGCAGCTTTCCTAGCGGGGGCCTACGAAGTTCCTACAATGAGCAGTTCTTC. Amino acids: CASSFPSGGLRSSYNEQFF. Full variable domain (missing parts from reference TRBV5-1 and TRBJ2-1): KAGVTQTPRYLIKTRGQQVTLSCSPISGHRSVSWYQQTPGQGLQFLFEYFSETQRNKGNFPGRFSGRQFSNSRSEMNVSTLELGDSALYLCASSFPSGGLRSSYNEQFFGPGTRLTVL.

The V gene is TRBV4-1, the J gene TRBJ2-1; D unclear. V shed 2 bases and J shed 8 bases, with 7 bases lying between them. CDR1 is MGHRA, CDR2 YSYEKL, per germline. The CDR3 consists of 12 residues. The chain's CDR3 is CASSQPFDEQFF. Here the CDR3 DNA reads TGCGCCAGCAGCCAACCCTTCGATGAGCAGTTCTTC.

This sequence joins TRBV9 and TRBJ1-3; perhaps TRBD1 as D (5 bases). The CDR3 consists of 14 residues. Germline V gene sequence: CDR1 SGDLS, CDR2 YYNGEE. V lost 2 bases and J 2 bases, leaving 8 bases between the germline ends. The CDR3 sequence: CASSVGQTGNTIYF. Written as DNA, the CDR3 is TGTGCCAGCAGCGTGGGGCAAACTGGAAACACCATATATTTT.

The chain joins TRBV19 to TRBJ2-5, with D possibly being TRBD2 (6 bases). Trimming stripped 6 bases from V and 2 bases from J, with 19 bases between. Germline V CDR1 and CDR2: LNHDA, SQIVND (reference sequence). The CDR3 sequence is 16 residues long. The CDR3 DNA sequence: TGTGCCAGTAGCCCACTGGAGGGTCTGGAACAAGAGACCCAGTACTTC. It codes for CASSPLEGLEQETQYF.

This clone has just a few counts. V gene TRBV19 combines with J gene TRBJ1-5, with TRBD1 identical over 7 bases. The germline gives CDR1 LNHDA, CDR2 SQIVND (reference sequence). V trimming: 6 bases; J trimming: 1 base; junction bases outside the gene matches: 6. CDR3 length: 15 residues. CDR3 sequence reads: CASSWDSLSNQPQHF. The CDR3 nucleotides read TGTGCCAGTAGCTGGGACAGCCTGAGCAATCAGCCCCAGCATTTT.

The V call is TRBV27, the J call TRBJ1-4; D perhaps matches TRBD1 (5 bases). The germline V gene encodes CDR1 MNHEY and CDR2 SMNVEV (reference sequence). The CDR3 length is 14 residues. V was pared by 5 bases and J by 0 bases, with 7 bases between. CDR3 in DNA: TGTGCCAGCAGTATAGGGGCAACTAATGAAAAACTGTTTTTT. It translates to CASSIGATNEKLFF.

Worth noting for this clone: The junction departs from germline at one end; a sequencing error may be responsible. CDR3 nucleotide sequence: TGTGCCAGCAGCACTCCGGGTCTGGAAGTTGTCTTC. Its protein is CASSTPGLEVVF. The gene calls are TRBV9 and TRBJ1-2; D not certain. The V gene's germline CDR1 is SGDLS and CDR2 YYNGEE. The CDR3 contains 12 residues.

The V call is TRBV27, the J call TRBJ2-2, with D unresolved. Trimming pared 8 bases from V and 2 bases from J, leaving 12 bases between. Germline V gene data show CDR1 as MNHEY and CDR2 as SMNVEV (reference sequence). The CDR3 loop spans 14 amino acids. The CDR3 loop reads CASLLVFNTGELFF. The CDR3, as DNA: TGTGCCAGCCTACTCGTCTTTAACACCGGGGAGCTGTTTTTT.

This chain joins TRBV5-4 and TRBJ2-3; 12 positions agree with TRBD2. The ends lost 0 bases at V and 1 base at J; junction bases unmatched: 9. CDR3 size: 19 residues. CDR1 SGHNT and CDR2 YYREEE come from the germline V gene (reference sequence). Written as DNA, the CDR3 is TGTGCCAGCAGCTTGGCTCTAGGGCTAGCGGGGGGGGGCACAGATACGCAGTATTTT. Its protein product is CASSLALGLAGGGTDTQYF.

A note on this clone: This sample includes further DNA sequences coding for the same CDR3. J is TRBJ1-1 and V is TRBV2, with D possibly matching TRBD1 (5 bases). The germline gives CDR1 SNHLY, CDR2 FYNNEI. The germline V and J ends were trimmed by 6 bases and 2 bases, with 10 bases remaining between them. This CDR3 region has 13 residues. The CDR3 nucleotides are TGTGCCAGCAGGGCAGACAGAAACACTGAAGCTTTCTTT. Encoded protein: CASRADRNTEAFF.

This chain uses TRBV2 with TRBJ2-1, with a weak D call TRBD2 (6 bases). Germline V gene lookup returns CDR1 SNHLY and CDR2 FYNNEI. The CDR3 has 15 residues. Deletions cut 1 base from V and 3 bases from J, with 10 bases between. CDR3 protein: CASSEELALYNEQFF. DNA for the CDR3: TGTGCCAGCAGTGAAGAACTAGCCCTCTACAATGAGCAGTTCTTC.

Here the CDR3 reads CASRPRGANTDTQYF. DNA for the CDR3: TGTGCCAGCAGGCCCCGGGGGGCGAACACAGATACGCAGTATTTT. The chain employs TRBV6-5 and TRBJ2-3, with D possibly TRBD2 on 7 matching bases. Germline assignment: CDR1 MNHEY and CDR2 SVGAGI. The V end lost 6 bases, the J end lost 2 bases, and 15 bases lay between the germline ends. CDR3 length equals 15 residues.

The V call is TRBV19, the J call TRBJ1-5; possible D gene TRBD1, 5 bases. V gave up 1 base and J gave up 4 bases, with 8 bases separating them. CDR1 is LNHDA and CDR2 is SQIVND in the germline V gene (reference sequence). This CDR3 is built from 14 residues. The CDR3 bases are TGTGCCAGTAGTATAGGTTCAGGGAATCAGCCCCAGCATTTT. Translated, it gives CASSIGSGNQPQHF. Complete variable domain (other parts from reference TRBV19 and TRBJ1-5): DGGITQSPKYLFRKEGQNVTLSCEQNLNHDAMYWYRQDPGQGLRLIYYSQIVNDFQKGDIAEGYSVSREKKESFPLTVTSAQKNPTAFYLCASSIGSGNQPQHFGDGTRLSIL.

The CDR3 nucleotides read TGTGCCAGCAGCTTGGGCGGGGGACAGGGCAGGTACAATGAGCAGTTCTTC. This translates into CASSLGGGQGRYNEQFF. The chain recombines TRBV5-4 with TRBJ2-1, with TRBD1 identical over 9 bases. The CDR3 totals 17 residues. Germline V CDR1 and CDR2: SGHNT, YYREEE (reference sequence). With 0 bases clipped from V and 4 bases from J, the junction kept 8 bases outside the gene matches.

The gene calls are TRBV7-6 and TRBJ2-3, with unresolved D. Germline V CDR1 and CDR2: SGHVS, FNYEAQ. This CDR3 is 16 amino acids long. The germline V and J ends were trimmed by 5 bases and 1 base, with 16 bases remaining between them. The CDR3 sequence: CASSPRLRLGTDTQYF. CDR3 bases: TGTGCCAGCAGCCCCCGCTTGCGACTCGGCACAGATACGCAGTATTTT.

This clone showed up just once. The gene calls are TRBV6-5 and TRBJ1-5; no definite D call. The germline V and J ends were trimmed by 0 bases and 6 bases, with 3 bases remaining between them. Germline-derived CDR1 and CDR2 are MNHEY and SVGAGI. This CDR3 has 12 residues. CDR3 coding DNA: TGTGCCAGCAGTTACTCCGGTCAGCCCCAGCATTTT. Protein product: CASSYSGQPQHF.

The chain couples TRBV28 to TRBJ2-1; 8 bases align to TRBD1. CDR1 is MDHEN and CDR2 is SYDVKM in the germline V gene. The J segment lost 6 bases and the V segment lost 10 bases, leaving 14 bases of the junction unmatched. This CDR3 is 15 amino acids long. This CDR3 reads CATQHRTGLINEQFF. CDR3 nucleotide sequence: TGTGCCACCCAGCACAGGACAGGGTTAATCAATGAGCAGTTCTTC.

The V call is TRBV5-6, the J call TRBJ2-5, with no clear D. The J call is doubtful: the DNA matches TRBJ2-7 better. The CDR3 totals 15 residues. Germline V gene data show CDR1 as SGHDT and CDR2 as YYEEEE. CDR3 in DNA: TGTGCCAGCAGCTTGGAGTGGCGGAGCTCCTACGAGCAGTACTTC. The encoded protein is CASSLEWRSSYEQYF.

This CDR3 reads CASRKGGGADEQFF. CDR3 nucleotide sequence: TGTGCCAGCAGGAAGGGCGGGGGGGCGGATGAGCAGTTCTTC. The J gene is TRBJ2-1, the V gene TRBV27; 9 nucleotides agree with TRBD2. The CDR3 is made up of 14 amino acids. Germline loops: CDR1 MNHEY, CDR2 SMNVEV (reference sequence). V dropped 6 bases and J dropped 8; count of bases not matched to a gene: 8.

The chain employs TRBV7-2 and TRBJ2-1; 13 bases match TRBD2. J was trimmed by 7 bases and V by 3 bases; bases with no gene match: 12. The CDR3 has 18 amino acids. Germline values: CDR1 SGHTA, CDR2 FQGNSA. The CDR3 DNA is TGTGCCAGCAGCTTCCTGCTACCGGGGACTAGCGGGAAAAATGAGCAGTTCTTC. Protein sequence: CASSFLLPGTSGKNEQFF. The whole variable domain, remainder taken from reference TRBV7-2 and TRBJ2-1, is GAGVSQSPSNKVTEKGKDVELRCDPISGHTALYWYRQSLGQGLEFLIYFQGNSAPDKSGLPSDRFSAERTGGSVSTLTIQRTQQEDSAVYLCASSFLLPGTSGKNEQFFGPGTRLTVL.

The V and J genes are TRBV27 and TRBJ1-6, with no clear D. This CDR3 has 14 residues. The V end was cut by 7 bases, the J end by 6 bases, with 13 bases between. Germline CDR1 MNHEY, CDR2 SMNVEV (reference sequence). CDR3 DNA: TGTGCCAGCACGGACTGGCCACGTAATTCACCCCTCCACTTT. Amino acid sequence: CASTDWPRNSPLHF.